The entry that follows covers one TCR beta chain sequence. Its antigen is unknown. The primer mix had 60 Vbeta and 13 Jbeta primers. Method: immunoSEQ multiplex PCR; TCRdb's copy keeps in-frame clones and lacks some. Of about 160,000 clones in the sample, roughly 83% are singletons; the top ten hold roughly 3.6%. The CDR3 sequence is 15 residues long. Germline V gene lookup returns CDR1 MGHRA and CDR2 YSYEKL. V lost 2 bases and J 7 bases, leaving 18 bases between the germline ends. The entry originates in a study of cytomegalovirus exposure and HLA in healthy donors. Study-wide results and limits: Later on, an analysis found that several of the most significant clusters appeared to be linked to common viral pathogens, which included parvovirus B19.

The chain is built from TRBV4-1 and TRBJ2-7; maybe TRBD2 (5 bases). Sequenced: PBMCs. The sequence was obtained from a human donor in good health. This CDR3 reads CASSQLRVRGGEQYF. In DNA form, the CDR3 reads TGCGCCAGCAGCCAACTGAGGGTTCGAGGTGGAGAGCAGTACTTC.